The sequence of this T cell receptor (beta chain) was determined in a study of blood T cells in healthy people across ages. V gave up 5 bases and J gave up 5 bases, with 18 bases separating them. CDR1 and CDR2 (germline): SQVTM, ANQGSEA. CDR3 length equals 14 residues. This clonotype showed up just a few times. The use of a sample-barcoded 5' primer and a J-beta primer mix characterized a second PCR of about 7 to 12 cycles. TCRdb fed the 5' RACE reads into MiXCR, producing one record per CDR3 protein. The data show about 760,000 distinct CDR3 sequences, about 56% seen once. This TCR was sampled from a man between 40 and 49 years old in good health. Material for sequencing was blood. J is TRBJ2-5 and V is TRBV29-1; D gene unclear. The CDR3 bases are TGCAGCGTTTCCTCGACCCAAGCAACGGAGACCCAGTACTTC. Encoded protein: CSVSSTQATETQYF.